The T cell receptor (beta chain) under discussion was sequenced for a study of PD-1 blockade in mismatch repair-deficient tumors. Looking at the study overall: Patients had around 11 mismatch repair-deficient cancer types, all previously treated and progressing. The study, taken as a whole, reports: Rapid post-treatment expansion, then contraction, generally preceding radiologic response, marked tumor-resident clones.

Germline V gene data show CDR1 as SGHDT and CDR2 as YYEEEE. Losses at the gene ends were 0 bases for V and 6 bases for J; bases not matched to a gene: 4. The CDR3 totals 15 residues. Mismatch repair deficiency was confirmed in all patients, by PCR or immunohistochemistry. TCR sequencing covered a few patients who responded to pembrolizumab. The assay was immunoSEQ multiplex PCR, and TCRdb's table has in-frame clones only and misses some. The sample has 77,000 or so clones; roughly 80% are singletons. Remarks on this clone: Its antigen is undetermined.

This clonotype originated in an adult with mismatch repair-deficient cancer. This specimen was peripheral blood, taken 44 weeks after starting pembrolizumab. The chain links TRBV5-6 to TRBJ2-7, with 12 positions matching TRBD2. CDR3: CASSLGLAGVSEQYF. The CDR3 DNA reads TGTGCCAGCAGCTTGGGACTAGCGGGAGTTAGCGAGCAGTACTTC.